The present entry profiles one T cell receptor (beta chain) with its context. Its antigen is not identified. The germline CDR1 and CDR2 sequences are SGHRS and YFSETQ. J was trimmed by 2 bases and V by 5 bases; bases with no gene match: 0. The CDR3 sequence is 13 residues long. This entry comes from a study of immune evolution from preneoplasia to lung adenocarcinoma. Across the study: HLA loss of heterozygosity: about 7% AIS, 15% MIA, 30% to 35% ADC, none AAH. The study, taken as a whole, reports: Later-stage lesions appeared to have more T cells, more diversity, less clonality. From normal lung to invasive adenocarcinoma, top clone frequencies appeared to decrease.

Patients had resection in Japan or China between the mid-2010s and the late 2010s. Data came from immunoSEQ multiplex PCR; TCRdb stores just in-frame clones and leaves some out. The repertoire holds several thousand clones, with 84% as singletons. The sample consisted of FFPE lung adenocarcinoma in situ tissue. The rearrangement links TRBV5-1 to TRBJ1-2; the match to TRBD1 covers 10 bases. The source of this sequence is a donor of 70 years or more with lung adenocarcinoma. The CDR3 region has the DNA TGCGCCAGCAGGACAGGGGGCAACTATGGCTACACCTTC. It yields the protein CASRTGGNYGYTF.